A selection of T cell receptor beta chains follows, all from one sample in a study of T cell responses to AZD1222 COVID-19 vaccine. Libraries were prepared by immunoSEQ multiplex PCR; TCRdb keeps only in-frame clonotypes and omits some of them. Here the sample spans about 180,000 clones, around nine tenths being singletons. The input for sequencing was peripheral blood, taken 28 days after the second AZD1222 dose. All receptors derive from an adult who received the AZD1222 COVID-19 vaccine. The CDR3 runs from the conserved cysteine through the conserved F or W. Each record gives: clone size, J gene, V gene, D gene, CDR3 protein, CDR3 DNA. D genes are given only for firm matches. Rows give clone size only sometimes, using once, few, many, or a class for an expanded clone.

>NA|TRBJ1-2|TRBV4-1|NA
CASSPGHRYGYTF
TGCGCCAGCAGCCCTGGACACCGCTATGGCTACACCTTC
>once|TRBJ1-2|TRBV12-5|TRBD1
CASGLDRGVGYTF
TGTGCTAGTGGTTTGGACAGGGGGGTTGGCTACACCTTC
>NA|TRBJ1-5|TRBV4-1|NA
CASSQGRQGDQPQHF
TGCGCCAGCAGCCAAGGACGGCAGGGAGATCAGCCCCAGCATTTT
>NA|TRBJ2-5|TRBV7-8|TRBD1
CASSRPTGEETQYF
TGTGCCAGCAGCCGCCCGACAGGGGAAGAGACCCAGTACTTC
>NA|TRBJ2-3|TRBV2|TRBD2
CASLAGANTDTQYF
TGTGCCAGCCTAGCGGGGGCCAACACAGATACGCAGTATTTT
>NA|TRBJ1-2|TRBV18|TRBD1
CASSPLDRGLGYTF
TGTGCCAGCTCACCCCTAGACAGGGGGCTAGGCTACACCTTC
>NA|TRBJ1-5|TRBV9|NA
CASSVLGTDQPQHF
TGTGCCAGCAGCGTATTGGGAACGGATCAGCCCCAGCATTTT
>NA|TRBJ1-6|TRBV5-4|TRBD1
CASSLGGQGATSPLHF
TGTGCCAGCAGCTTGGGAGGACAGGGGGCGACCTCACCCCTCCACTTT
>NA|TRBJ2-7|TRBV5-1|TRBD2
CASSPGTSGILGEQYF
TGCGCCAGCAGCCCCGGGACTAGCGGGATTTTGGGCGAGCAGTACTTC
>NA|TRBJ1-1|TRBV10-2|TRBD1
CASSERDRGLNTEAFF
TGCGCCAGCAGTGAGAGGGACAGGGGACTGAACACTGAAGCTTTCTTT